This TCR beta chain was retrieved from a study of cytomegalovirus exposure and HLA in healthy donors. General study findings and limits: The only immune exposure information that was available was CMV serostatus.

The germline CDR1 and CDR2 sequences are MNHEY and SMNVEV (reference sequence). Trimming stripped 8 bases from V and 0 bases from J, with 11 bases between. The length of the CDR3 is 13 residues. Comments on this clone: Its matching antigen is unknown.

The PCR used 60 Vbeta and 13 Jbeta primers. Data came from immunoSEQ multiplex PCR; TCRdb stores just in-frame clones and leaves some out. In the table there are around 130,000 clones, under 70% of which are singletons. The TCR sequence derives from an older woman in good health and CMV-seronegative. Input material: PBMCs. The V call is TRBV27, the J call TRBJ2-7; maybe TRBD1 (6 bases). CDR3 in amino acids: CASEGDNSYEQYF. CDR3 nucleotide sequence: TGTGCCAGCGAAGGGGACAACTCCTACGAGCAGTACTTC.